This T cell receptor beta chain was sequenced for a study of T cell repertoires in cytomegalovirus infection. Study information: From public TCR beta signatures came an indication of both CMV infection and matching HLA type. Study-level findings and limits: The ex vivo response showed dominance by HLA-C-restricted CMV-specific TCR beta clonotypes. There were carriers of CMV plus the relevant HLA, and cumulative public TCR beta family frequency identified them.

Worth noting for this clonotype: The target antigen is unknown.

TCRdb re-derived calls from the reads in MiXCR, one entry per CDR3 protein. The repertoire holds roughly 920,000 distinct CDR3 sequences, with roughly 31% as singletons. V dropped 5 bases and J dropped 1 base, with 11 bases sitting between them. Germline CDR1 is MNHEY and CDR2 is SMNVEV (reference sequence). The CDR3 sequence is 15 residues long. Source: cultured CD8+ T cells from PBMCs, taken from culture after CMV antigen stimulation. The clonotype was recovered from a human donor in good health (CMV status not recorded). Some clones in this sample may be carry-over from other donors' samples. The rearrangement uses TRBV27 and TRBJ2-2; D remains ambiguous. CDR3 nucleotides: TGTGCCAGCAGTAACATGCCTGGGAACACCGGGGAGCTGTTTTTT. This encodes CASSNMPGNTGELFF.